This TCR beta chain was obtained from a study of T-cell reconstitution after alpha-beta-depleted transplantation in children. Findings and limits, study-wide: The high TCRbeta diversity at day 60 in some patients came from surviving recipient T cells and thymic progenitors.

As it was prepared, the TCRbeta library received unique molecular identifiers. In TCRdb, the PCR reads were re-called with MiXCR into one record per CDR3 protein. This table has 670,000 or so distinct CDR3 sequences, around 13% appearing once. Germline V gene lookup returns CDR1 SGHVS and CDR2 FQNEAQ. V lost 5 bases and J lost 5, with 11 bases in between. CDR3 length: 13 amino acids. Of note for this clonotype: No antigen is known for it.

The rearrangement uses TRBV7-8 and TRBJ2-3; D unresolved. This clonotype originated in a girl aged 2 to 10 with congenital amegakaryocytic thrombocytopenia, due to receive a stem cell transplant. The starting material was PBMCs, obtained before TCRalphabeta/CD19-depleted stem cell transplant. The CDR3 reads CASSRRSGDTQYF. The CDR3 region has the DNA TGTGCCAGCAGCCGCAGGTCGGGAGATACGCAGTATTTT.